The clone carrying this T cell receptor beta chain was detected only a few times. Its antigen is as yet unknown. This entry comes from a study of CD8+CD57+ T cells in acquired aplastic anemia. Flow cytometry had shown expanded CD8+CD57+ cells in the patients chosen for sequencing. Notes on the study in general: Sharing between patients and controls was observed for twenty-nine CD8+ CDR3 sequences.

Genomic DNA provided the template from which TCR beta VDJ and CDR3 profiles were obtained. TCRdb called the reads again in MiXCR, with one record for every CDR3 protein. Seen here are around 160,000 distinct CDR3 sequences, around 50% observed once, and the top ten hold about 3%. Per the germline V gene, CDR1 is MDHEN and CDR2 is SYDVKM. The V end lost 8 bases, the J end lost 1 base, and 7 bases lay between the germline ends. This CDR3 region has 12 residues. What was sequenced was sorted CD4+, CD8+, or CD8+CD57+ T cells (not recorded which) from PBMCs. This TCR came from a human donor with aplastic anemia. This chain joins TRBV28 and TRBJ2-3, with a possible D match to TRBD2 (6 bases). The CDR3 region has the DNA TGTGCCAGCCCTAGCGGCACAGATACGCAGTATTTT. This translates into CASPSGTDTQYF.